This is a list of T cell receptor beta chains from one sample in a study of cytomegalovirus exposure and HLA in healthy donors. TCRdb keeps only in-frame clones here, not all; method: immunoSEQ multiplex PCR. Of about 240,000 clones listed, about 80% are singletons. The sequenced sample consisted of PBMCs. All receptors come from a woman aged 60-75 years in good health and CMV-seropositive. The CDR3 runs from the conserved cysteine through the conserved F or W. The order of the fields is V gene, clone size, CDR3 protein. Part of the rows lack a size; the others show once, few, many or a class for expanded clones.

>TRBV5-4|.
CASSRGLVGRTGELFF
>TRBV19|.
CASSANRVEQYF
>TRBV2|few
CASSPPIRAVHGQYF
>TRBV5-6|few
CASSLDRAQPQHF
>TRBV9|.
CASSVGAGIAYEQYF
>TRBV7-2|.
CASSFEPLVWEQYF
>TRBV9|.
CASSVSGESDTQYF
>TRBV4-2|.
CASTRLAGLTDTQYF
>TRBV5-1|.
CASSLKMTGRMNTEAFF
>TRBV29-1|.
CSVGSGDTQYF
>TRBV5-1|.
CASRSGSPVSDTQYF
>TRBV11-2|.
CASSQGRVAEAFF
>TRBV15|.
CATSREAGPQHF
>TRBV10-2|.
CAAGQVNTGELFF
>TRBV5-1|.
CASSTTSGPYNEQFF
>TRBV4-2|.
CASSQVSQQEDEKLFF
>TRBV28|.
CASSSIMIAEQYF
>TRBV6-1|.
CASSEAATGALRQPQHF
>TRBV7-8|.
CASSMTTLNTGELFF
>TRBV6-1|.
CASIPTGVAKNIQYF
>TRBV7-3|.
CASSLSVSAEAFF
>TRBV18|.
CASSPRPEVGYGYTF
>TRBV27|.
CASSPNRVLYEQYF
>TRBV5-1|.
CASSQGTGWQETQYF
>TRBV2|few
CAKQHRARGQHEQYF
>TRBV6-1|.
CASSEPTSGKETQYF
>TRBV7-9|.
CASSFEAADTQYF
>TRBV5-1|.
CASSLASSGRDEQFF
>TRBV25-1|.
CASSGAGSGSYNEQFF
>TRBV15|.
CATSRDFETENQPQHF
>TRBV6-6|.
CASSPGTGIRNYGYTF
>TRBV7-6|.
CASSLALGGSEQCF
>TRBV27|.
CASSLSTSGTGQFF
>TRBV19|.
CASSRAQGLGANVLTF
>TRBV5-1|.
CASRSRLAGSNEQFF
>TRBV19|.
CATGQGGAYNEQFF
>TRBV27|.
CASRPGLAGSGELFF
>TRBV11-2|.
CASSLVIAGGPSYEQYF
>TRBV23-1|.
CASSPRGGNQPQHF
>TRBV9|.
CASSVRGDSSYNEQFF
>TRBV28|.
CASSLPTGRGQPQHF
>TRBV5-1|.
CASSGGGDTEAFF
>TRBV2|once
CASRGGRNTGELFF
>TRBV5-1|few
CASSLDGRAIAEAFF
>TRBV7-2|few
CASSFGRAGLYEQYF
>TRBV29-1|.
CSVEQGRVEQYF
>TRBV6-5|.
CASSWLGAGGNTEAFF
>TRBV10-2|.
CASSGEAGGDTQYF
>TRBV4-1|.
CASSHPGTSGRPYF
>TRBV5-4|.
CASSLIGHRGSYNEQFF
>TRBV5-1|.
CASSTSRAGANAQFF
>TRBV6-6|.
CASTPGGFAGELFF
>TRBV2|.
CASQVYNEQFF
>TRBV19|.
CASSMVGPATPYEQYF
>TRBV13|.
CASNLRAGVGETQYF